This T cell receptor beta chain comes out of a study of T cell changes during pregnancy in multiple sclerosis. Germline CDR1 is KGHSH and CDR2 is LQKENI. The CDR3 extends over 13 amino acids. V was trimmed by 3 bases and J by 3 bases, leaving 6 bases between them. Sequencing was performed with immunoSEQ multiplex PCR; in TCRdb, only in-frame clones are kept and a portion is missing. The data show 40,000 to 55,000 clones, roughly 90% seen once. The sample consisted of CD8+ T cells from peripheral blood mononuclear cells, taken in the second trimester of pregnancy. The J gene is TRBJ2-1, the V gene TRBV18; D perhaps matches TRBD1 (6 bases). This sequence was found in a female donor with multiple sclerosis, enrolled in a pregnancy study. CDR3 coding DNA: TGTGCCAGCTCACCGGGACACTACAATGAGCAGTTCTTC. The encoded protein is CASSPGHYNEQFF.